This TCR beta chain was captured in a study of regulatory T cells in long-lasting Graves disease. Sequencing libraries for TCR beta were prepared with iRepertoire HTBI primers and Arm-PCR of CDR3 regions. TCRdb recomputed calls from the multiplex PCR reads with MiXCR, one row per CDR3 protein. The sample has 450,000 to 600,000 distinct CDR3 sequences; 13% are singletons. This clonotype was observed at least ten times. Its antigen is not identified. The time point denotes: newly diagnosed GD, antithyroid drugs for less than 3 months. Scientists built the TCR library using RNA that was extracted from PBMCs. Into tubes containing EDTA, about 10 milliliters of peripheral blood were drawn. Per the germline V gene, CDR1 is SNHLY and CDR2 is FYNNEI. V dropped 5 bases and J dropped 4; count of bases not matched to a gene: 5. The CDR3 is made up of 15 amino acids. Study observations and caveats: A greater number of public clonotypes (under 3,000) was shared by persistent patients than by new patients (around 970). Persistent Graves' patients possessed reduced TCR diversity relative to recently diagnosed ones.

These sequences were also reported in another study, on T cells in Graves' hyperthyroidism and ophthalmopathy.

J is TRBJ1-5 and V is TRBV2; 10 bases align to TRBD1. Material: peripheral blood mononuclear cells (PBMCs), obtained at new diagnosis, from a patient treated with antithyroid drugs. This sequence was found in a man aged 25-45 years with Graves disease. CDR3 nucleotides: TGTGCCAGCAGTACCAGGACAGGGGGTAATCAGCCCCAGCATTTT. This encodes CASSTRTGGNQPQHF.